The sequence of this T cell receptor beta chain was determined in a study of cytomegalovirus exposure and HLA in healthy donors (dated by TCRdb to between 2016 and 2019). A note on the overall study: In an earlier analysis of roughly 590 of the donors, 276 Gb of sequence data and 100 million or so unique TCR beta sequences from about 180 million T cells were reported. Along with the roughly 700-subject first cohort, a separate validation cohort of over a hundred different subjects was used. Typing coverage differed by locus: A, B, C, DRB1 and DQB1 were typed in roughly 629-630 donors, DQA1 in 522, DPA1 in 600 to 610, and DPB1 in 450 to 490. A later genetic analysis used genome-wide SNP genotypes for about 65% of the roughly 700 donors, treating that subset as a discovery cohort. Rather than using new phenotypic data, the later analysis identified candidate immune exposures from TCR beta sequences and from how often those sequences occurred across donors. Every discovery cohort repertoire had been produced on one sequencing platform. The study aimed to test whether cataloging public T cell receptors could reveal signatures of past pathogen exposure. Alongside the repertoire data, information on donor age, sex, ethnicity and CMV serostatus was compiled. To predict cytomegalovirus infection status, the study combined high-throughput TCR immunosequencing, statistical association of individual TCRs with disease status, and machine learning. An earlier analysis of approximately 640 of the donors applied high-throughput TCR beta sequencing to assess whether each TCR beta V gene segment acted as functional or pseudogenic. Class I and class II HLA loci were covered by the typing at four-digit resolution. The genetic ancestry cluster associated with self-reported Caucasian donors included about 84% of the 398 genotyped donors. Roughly 5 DR-DQ haplotypes were treated as single units for association and clustering because of strong linkage in the cohort. Using immunosequencing, the study profiled T cell repertoires from about 620 subjects and related those repertoires to cytomegalovirus serostatus. Roughly 300 gigabases of sequencing data and tens of millions of unique TCR sequences were included in an early release covering around 600 HLA-typed donors. A later analysis re-examined previously published TCR beta repertoires from several hundred donors and added high-resolution HLA genotyping to investigate patterns of TCR occurrence. Across approximately 400 genotyped donors of the cohort, an average of about 250,000 unique TCR beta nucleotide sequences per donor were sequenced, and approximately 19% of those sequences were non-productive. Broad study findings and their caveats: At a false discovery rate of 0.05, a later analysis linked about 16,000 TCR beta sequences to specific HLA alleles. Sequencing depth was assumed to be roughly uniform across donors in the presence/absence analyses, though that assumption may not hold. In vitro tests confirmed that a few of the cytomegalovirus-associated TCR beta chains recognize cytomegalovirus antigens. The study listed 170 or so TCR beta chains as associated with cytomegalovirus. The classifier was reported to diagnose cytomegalovirus status with high specificity and sensitivity in both the original cohort and the validation cohort. A further reported finding was that TCR beta sequences accurately predicted the HLA-A and HLA-B alleles for most subjects in the first cohort. Assigning TCR associations to individual alleles was difficult when HLA alleles, especially DR and DQ, strongly co-occurred. The earlier analysis of 587 of the donors excluded some 15 rarely observed V segments, including chromosome 9 orphons, because counts were too low. Most TCR sequences were observed very rarely across donors, whereas some public TCRs were present in many individuals. Some IMGT-functional V segments, including TRBV6-2 and TRBV6-3, could not be told apart with the 87-base-pair reads, so those segments were excluded. In a later genetic analysis, fewer N-insertions in productive TCRs were reported among donors in an Asian-associated ancestry cluster than the roughly 700-donor mean. According to a later analysis, parvovirus B19, influenza, CMV and Epstein-Barr virus appeared linked to several top co-occurrence clusters. HLA typing was unavailable for some donors at each locus, so association tests used only the typed subset. Only TCR beta chains were sequenced in this cohort, and the absence of alpha or paired-chain data limited detectable features. A later analysis found that HLA-associated TCR beta chains were more clonally expanded and had lower generation probabilities than equally common non-associated chains. The only immune exposure information available for the cohort was CMV serostatus. An earlier analysis of approximately 570 of the donors showed that most TCR beta V segments appeared in productive rearrangements either about 87% or about 30% of the time, which broadly matched IMGT annotations. In a later genetic analysis, a missense DCLRE1C variant was associated with V-gene and J-gene trimming of TCR beta chains, and the association was replicated in an independent cohort. A group of highly shared sequence variants was considered likely to be a technical artifact of the sequencing pipeline. In a later analysis, TCR association rates were found to vary across HLA loci, with the most associated TCRs seen for DRB1 alleles and the fewest for HLA-C alleles. In a later analysis, most CMV-associated TCR beta chains were found to appear HLA-restricted, with HLA associations seemingly driven largely by CMV exposure. It was suggested by the authors that the approach could potentially be generalized to other disease states and immunological phenotypes. Correlated functional status among segregating V segments might reflect linkage disequilibrium, but an unknown experimental factor could not be ruled out.

V trim: 6 bases; J trim: 2 bases; unmatched bases: 4. The CDR3 sequence holds 15 residues, the cysteine and phenylalanine included. CDR3 DNA is the only sequence kept; it has 45 bases, read in frame from the first base. Sequences LNHDA (CDR1) and SQIVND (CDR2) are obtained from the germline V gene (reference sequence). About this clone: The antigen this receptor binds is unknown. Per-base quality was not reported, and no clone a single base away is much larger than it.

The cohort consisted of 666 healthy bone marrow donors. At the time of sampling, every cohort member was nominally healthy, though immune exposures that went unrecorded were likely present. The donor tested CMV seropositive, placing the donor among the 289 seropositive members of the cohort. Each donor provided a peripheral blood sample, and peripheral blood mononuclear cells were used for TCR beta sequencing. The Qiagen DNeasy Blood Extraction Kit was used to extract genomic DNA from the blood cell samples. The receptor library was made with the immunoSEQ multiplex PCR assay. The multiplex PCR relied on a mix of 60 forward primers for TCR Vbeta segments and 13 reverse primers for TCR Jbeta segments. The CDR3 region of rearranged TCR beta genes was amplified from genomic DNA by a multiplex PCR assay. On the Illumina HiSeq System, the amplified TCR beta libraries were sequenced as 87-base-pair reads. As for how the authors treated the data: In a later analysis, 70 million to 95 million unique TCR beta chains were counted across the roughly 670 repertoires, and around 10 million of these chains were shared by at least two donors. Raw reads were error-corrected and collapsed into unique sequences by a nearest-neighbor algorithm in which closely related sequences were merged to remove PCR and sequencing errors. CDR3 sequences were aligned to IMGT reference sequences to assign V, D and J gene segments. For a sequence to be retained, at least a six-nucleotide match to both a V gene segment and a J gene segment was required. Rearrangements were classified as productive when the CDR3 lacked stop codons and remained in frame with V and J, and all other rearrangements were classified as non-productive. CDR3 was defined according to IMGT convention as the region running from the second conserved V-encoded cysteine to the conserved J-encoded phenylalanine. The earlier analysis of about 560 of the donors excluded any sequence lacking an unambiguous match to a single V gene segment. In an earlier analysis of approximately 560 of the donors, a V segment was called functional when productive rearrangements were above 56.7%, and segregating when the standard deviation between donors exceeded 5%. To diagnose cytomegalovirus status from the catalog of TCR beta chain sequences, a statistical classification framework was built. In a later analysis, V and J genes were assigned by comparing TCR nucleotide sequences against IMGT/GENE-DB human TR gene sequences. A later analysis assigned CDR3 sequences and most-parsimonious VDJ recombination scenarios with the TCRdist pipeline. In a later analysis, every TCR beta chain was defined by the combination of its CDR3 amino acid sequence and its V-gene family, and reads without a unique V-gene family were dropped. As a way to deal with suspected cross-contamination and a sequencing artifact, a later analysis dropped hundreds of nucleotide sequences that were highly shared and had low generation probability. For each public chain, a later analysis derived a clonal expansion index from normalized ranks of inferred template counts within each repertoire. Generation probabilities in a later analysis came from a VDJ recombination model fitted to out-of-frame rearrangements, and those results were checked against IGoR. A later analysis scored TCR-TCR, TCR-HLA and TCR-CMV co-occurrence with hypergeometric tests, applying a repertoire-size bias correction to TCR pairs. In a later analysis, false discovery rates were estimated by permuting HLA or CMV assignments 20 times. In a later analysis, co-occurring TCRs were grouped with DBSCAN, and TCRdist sequence similarity was added when clustering was performed within HLA-allele-positive subsets. For co-occurrence clustering, repertoires with fewer than 30,000 or more than 120,000 public chains were excluded, along with roughly 5 repertoires with anomalous nucleotide sharing. The table comes from immuneACCESS by way of TCRdb, which keeps in-frame sequences with V and J called. Part of the clones is missing from these tables; in studies checked, under half for an unresolved V gene and the rest for unknown reasons. That table gives V, J and clone size, and the DNA gave D and trimming. The sample records about 130,000 clones, more than 60% of which are singletons. Jointly, the top ten make up about 13% of the sample.

Material for sequencing was PBMCs. This TCR was sampled from a woman aged 55-69 years in good health and CMV-seropositive. The chain joins TRBV19 to TRBJ2-2; the central 9 bases match TRBD1. The CDR3: CASSWTGDNTGELFF. The bases are TGTGCCAGTAGCTGGACAGGGGACAACACCGGGGAGCTGTTTTTT.